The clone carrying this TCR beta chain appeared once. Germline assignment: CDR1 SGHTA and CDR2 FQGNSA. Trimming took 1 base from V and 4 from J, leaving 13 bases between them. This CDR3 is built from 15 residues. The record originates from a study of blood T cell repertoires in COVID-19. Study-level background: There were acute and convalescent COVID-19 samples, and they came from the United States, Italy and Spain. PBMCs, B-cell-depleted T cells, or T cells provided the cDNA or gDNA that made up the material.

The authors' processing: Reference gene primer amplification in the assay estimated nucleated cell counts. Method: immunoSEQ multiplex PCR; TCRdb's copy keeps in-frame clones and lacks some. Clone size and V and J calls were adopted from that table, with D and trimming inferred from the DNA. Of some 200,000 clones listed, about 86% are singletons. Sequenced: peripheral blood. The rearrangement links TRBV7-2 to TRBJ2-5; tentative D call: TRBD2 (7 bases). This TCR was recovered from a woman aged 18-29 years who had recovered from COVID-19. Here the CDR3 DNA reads TGTGCCAGCAGCTTAGTTGGGGGGGCAGGAGAGACCCAGTACTTC. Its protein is CASSLVGGAGETQYF.